This is a list of T cell receptor beta chains from one sample in a study of Ad26.COV2.S vaccination and SARS-CoV-2 variants. The method was immunoSEQ multiplex PCR; TCRdb's version includes in-frame clones alone and lacks a portion of them. This table has under 300,000 clones, around nine tenths appearing once. The sample consisted of peripheral blood, taken in a trial of Ad26.COV2.S vaccine versus placebo. Source of these receptors: a person between 18 and 60 years old who received the Ad26.COV2.S COVID-19 vaccine or a placebo. Each CDR3 is given with its conserved first and last residue. The order of the fields is clone size, J gene, V gene, D gene, CDR3 DNA, CDR3 protein. A D gene is named only where the DNA matches it firmly. The size entry is marked missing in some rows and otherwise reads once, few, many or a size class.

size: .; J: TRBJ1-1; V: TRBV7-2; D: .; DNA: TGTGCCAGCAGCTTCTCGGGGTACACTGAAGCTTTCTTT; CDR3: CASSFSGYTEAFF
size: .; J: TRBJ2-3; V: TRBV7-9; D: TRBD2; DNA: TGTGCCAGCAGCTCAGCGGGAGCGCGGGGCACAGATACGCAGTATTTT; CDR3: CASSSAGARGTDTQYF
size: .; J: TRBJ1-1; V: TRBV15; D: TRBD1; DNA: TGTGCCACCAGCAGAGGAGGGACAGAGAACACTGAAGCTTTCTTT; CDR3: CATSRGGTENTEAFF
size: .; J: TRBJ2-1; V: TRBV11-2; D: .; DNA: TGTGCCAGCAGCTGGGGAAATGGGGCGCGGTACAATGAGCAGTTCTTC; CDR3: CASSWGNGARYNEQFF
size: .; J: TRBJ2-1; V: TRBV2; D: .; DNA: TGTGCCAGCATATCGAGGGGACCCTACAATGAGCAGTTCTTC; CDR3: CASISRGPYNEQFF
size: .; J: TRBJ1-3; V: TRBV4-1; D: .; DNA: TGCGCCAGCAGCCTACAGGGCCTCTCTGGAAACACCATATATTTT; CDR3: CASSLQGLSGNTIYF
size: .; J: TRBJ1-3; V: TRBV6-6; D: TRBD1; DNA: TGTGCCAGCACCCTGGACAGGGTTGGAAACACCATATATTTT; CDR3: CASTLDRVGNTIYF
size: .; J: TRBJ2-1; V: TRBV6-5; D: .; DNA: TGTGCCAGCAGCCCAACACTAAATTCCTACAATGAGCAGTTCTTC; CDR3: CASSPTLNSYNEQFF
size: once; J: TRBJ1-1; V: TRBV18; D: .; DNA: TGTGCCAGCTCACCACCGATCGGGACACGGTACACTGAAGCTTTCTTT; CDR3: CASSPPIGTRYTEAFF
size: .; J: TRBJ2-5; V: TRBV7-6; D: .; DNA: TGTGCCAGCAGCTTGGGCGGGAACCAAGAGACCCAGTACTTC; CDR3: CASSLGGNQETQYF
size: .; J: TRBJ2-3; V: TRBV3-1/TRBV3-2; D: .; DNA: TGTGCCAGCAGCCAAGGAGCGGTAGGACTCGGAGATACGCAGTATTTT; CDR3: CASSQGAVGLGDTQYF
size: .; J: TRBJ2-3; V: TRBV20-1; D: TRBD2; DNA: TGCAGTGCAAGTAGCGGGAGCTGGCGCACAGATACGCAGTATTTT; CDR3: CSASSGSWRTDTQYF
size: .; J: TRBJ2-4; V: TRBV7-2; D: .; DNA: TGTGCCAGCAGCTTAGCGGCAGGGGGGAACATTCAGTACTTC; CDR3: CASSLAAGGNIQYF
size: .; J: TRBJ1-6; V: TRBV19; D: TRBD1; DNA: TGTGCCAGTAGTATGGACAGGAGCTCCTATAATTCACCCCTCCACTTT; CDR3: CASSMDRSSYNSPLHF
size: .; J: TRBJ2-1; V: TRBV6-4; D: .; DNA: TGTGCCAGCAGTGACGACAGCTCCTACAATGAGCAGTTCTTC; CDR3: CASSDDSSYNEQFF